The clone carrying this T cell receptor (beta chain) appeared a few times. Its antigen is currently unknown. These data are taken from a study of graft-versus-host responses after intestinal transplantation. Across the whole study: Recipients got multivisceral, liver-intestinal, or isolated intestinal transplants. The study gave all recipients anti-thymocyte globulin induction, then tacrolimus and steroids for approximately 3 years. Study outcomes and limitations: Early post-transplant HvG declines were associated with peak circulating GvH clone levels. Recipient-marrow GvH clones were detected, some having first appeared in ileum or blood.

V was cut by 4 bases and J by 5 bases, with 12 bases left in between. The length of the CDR3 is 14 residues. Looked up from germline, CDR1 is MNHNS and CDR2 is SASEGT. Repertoires were generated with immunoSEQ multiplex PCR, while TCRdb's copy carries only in-frame clones and drops some. The sample contains some 97,000 clones, roughly 87% of which appear only once. Sequenced material: unstimulated CD4+ T cells sorted from spleen or lymph node cells, taken before transplant. J is TRBJ1-5 and V is TRBV6-1; D might be TRBD1 (6 bases). This clonotype originated in a human donor who was the organ donor for an intestinal transplant. CDR3 region: CASSGGGLDQPQHF. Here the CDR3 DNA reads TGTGCCAGCAGTGGAGGGGGGTTGGATCAGCCCCAGCATTTT.